The 30 T cell receptor beta chains below come from one sample, sequenced in a study of OX40 agonist ivuxolimab in advanced cancers. TCRdb's copy holds only in-frame clones and misses some; the assay was immunoSEQ multiplex PCR. This table has approximately 11,000 clones, more than 60% appearing once. Source: CD4+ or CD8+ T cells sorted from blood, taken in a trial of the OX40 agonist ivuxolimab. Source of these receptors: an adult with an advanced solid tumor such as melanoma, head and neck, liver or kidney cancer.

This clone was seen a few times. The V call is TRBV6-4, the J call TRBJ2-2; 7 nucleotides line up with TRBD2. The CDR3 consists of 16 residues. Germline V gene lookup returns CDR1 MRHNA and CDR2 SNTAGT. V shed 5 bases, J shed 0 bases, and the junction held 6 bases outside the gene matches. CDR3 loop: CASSTGDYANTGELFF. For the CDR3, the DNA is TGTGCCAGCAGTACCGGGGACTATGCGAACACCGGGGAGCTGTTTTTT.

This chain links TRBV5-1 with TRBJ2-5, with a tentative D call TRBD2 (7 bases). The end of the DNA aligns better with TRBJ2-7, so the J call may be wrong. Germline CDR1 and CDR2: SGHRS and YFSETQ. The CDR3 has 16 residues. CDR3: CASSLGLVGGAYEQYF. In DNA form, the CDR3 reads TGCGCCAGCAGCTTGGGTCTAGTAGGGGGGGCCTACGAGCAGTACTTC.

V is TRBV11-1 and J is TRBJ2-5; D is ambiguous. The ends were cut back, 1 base at V and 1 base at J, with 16 bases in the middle. CDR3 length equals 17 residues. Looked up from germline, CDR1 is SGHAT and CDR2 is FQDESV (reference sequence). This chain's CDR3 is CASSLGRSILSQETQYF. CDR3 bases: TGTGCCAGCAGCTTAGGACGTTCGATTCTTTCCCAAGAGACCCAGTACTTC.

In this sample, this clone turned up once. This sequence joins TRBV5-1 and TRBJ2-1; D tentatively reads TRBD1 or TRBD2 (5 bases each). The V gene's germline CDR1 is SGHRS and CDR2 YFSETQ. V lost 3 bases to trimming and J lost 0 bases, with 13 bases between them. CDR3 size: 16 residues. The CDR3 coding sequence is TGCGCCAGCAGCTCCGGGACCGCGAGCTCCTACAATGAGCAGTTCTTC. Translation gives CASSSGTASSYNEQFF.

The gene calls are TRBV5-4 and TRBJ2-1, with D perhaps matching TRBD2 (5 bases). This CDR3 is 14 amino acids long. Trimming pared 2 bases from V and 5 bases from J, leaving 11 bases between. CDR1 is SGHNT and CDR2 is YYREEE in the germline V gene (reference sequence). In DNA form, the CDR3 reads TGTGCCAGCAGCTTTCGGGCTAGCAACAATGAGCAGTTCTTC. It codes for CASSFRASNNEQFF.

This chain connects TRBV6-1 to TRBJ2-5; 8 bases line up with TRBD2. TRBJ2-7 matches the DNA end more closely, so the J call is doubtful. The CDR3 contains 14 residues. Germline V lookup: CDR1 MNHNS, CDR2 SASEGT. CDR3 residues: CASIRLAGSYEQYF. The CDR3 DNA reads as TGTGCCAGCATAAGGCTAGCGGGCTCCTACGAGCAGTACTTC.

The J gene is TRBJ2-1, the V gene TRBV6-1, with 13 positions matching TRBD2. V lost 6 bases, J lost 8 bases, and 4 bases stayed unmatched. The CDR3 runs to 14 residues. Per germline, CDR1 MNHNS and CDR2 SASEGT. For the CDR3, the DNA is TGTGCCAGCAGCTCACTAGCGGGGGGGGATGAGCAGTTCTTC. Translation gives CASSSLAGGDEQFF.

The J gene is TRBJ1-2, the V gene TRBV5-1; D gene ambiguous. The length of the CDR3 is 16 residues. Germline V CDR1 and CDR2: SGHRS, YFSETQ. Between the trimmed V and J ends, which lost 4 bases and 0 bases, there was a span of 16 bases. The chain's CDR3 is CASSPLTIEANYGYTF. The CDR3 coding sequence is TGCGCCAGCAGCCCACTAACCATCGAAGCTAACTATGGCTACACCTTC.

The V call is TRBV7-3, the J call TRBJ2-5; no clear D. Germline V CDR1 and CDR2: SGHTA, FQGTGA. The CDR3 contains 13 residues. Trimming shortened V by 1 base and J by 5 bases, and 8 bases separated the two germline ends. CDR3 loop: CASSLIRTETQYF. The CDR3 DNA reads TGTGCCAGCAGCTTAATTAGGACGGAGACCCAGTACTTC. Complete variable domain (other parts from reference TRBV7-3 and TRBJ2-5): GAGVSQTPSNKVTEKGKYVELRCDPISGHTALYWYRQSLGQGPEFLIYFQGTGAADDSGLPNDRFFAVRPEGSVSTLKIQRTERGDSAVYLCASSLIRTETQYFGPGTRLLVL.

The J gene is TRBJ1-4, the V gene TRBV27; D gene uncertain. Germline lookup yields CDR1 MNHEY and CDR2 SMNVEV (reference sequence). With 5 bases removed from V and 4 bases from J, the gap between germline ends came to 14 bases. This CDR3 comprises 15 residues. DNA of the CDR3: TGTGCCAGCAGTCCCGGAGCCGGCAGTAATGAAAAACTGTTTTTT. Protein product: CASSPGAGSNEKLFF.

V is TRBV6-4 and J is TRBJ2-1, with D possibly being TRBD2 (6 bases). CDR3 size: 15 residues. Germline loops: CDR1 MRHNA, CDR2 SNTAGT. V was shortened by 3 bases and J by 2 bases, with 11 bases between the two germline ends. The CDR3 loop reads CASSERDSAYNEQFF. The DNA for the CDR3 is TGTGCCAGCAGTGAGCGGGATTCCGCCTACAATGAGCAGTTCTTC.

The rearrangement uses TRBV4-1 and TRBJ2-7; D might be TRBD1 (7 bases). V shed 4 bases and J shed 6 bases, with 28 bases lying between them. The germline V gene has CDR1 MGHRA and CDR2 YSYEKL. The CDR3 is 18 amino acids. CDR3 sequence reads: CASSPGTADYLRSSEQYF. The CDR3 DNA is TGCGCCAGCAGCCCAGGGACAGCGGACTATCTTAGGTCATCCGAGCAGTACTTC.

Points on this clone: Other DNA variants within this sample encode the same CDR3. This chain connects TRBV9 to TRBJ1-1, with a weak D call TRBD1 (6 bases). Germline V gene data show CDR1 as SGDLS and CDR2 as YYNGEE. The V end was cut by 0 bases, the J end by 5 bases, with 8 bases between. The CDR3 contains 13 residues. In DNA, the CDR3 is TGTGCCAGCAGCGTAGGGGGGCTTACTGAAGCTTTCTTT. Translating it yields CASSVGGLTEAFF.

The chain couples TRBV27 to TRBJ2-5; D may correspond to TRBD1 or TRBD2 (5 bases each). Judging by the DNA end, TRBJ2-7 fits better; the J call may be wrong. The CDR3 is made up of 13 amino acids. Per the germline V gene, CDR1 is MNHEY and CDR2 is SMNVEV (reference sequence). The CDR3: CASGEGTTYEQYF. CDR3 nucleotides: TGTGCCAGCGGTGAGGGGACCACCTACGAGCAGTACTTC.

V usage is TRBV6-1 and J usage is TRBJ2-7; D is unresolved. Trimming removed 3 bases at V and 0 bases at J, with 12 bases between. This CDR3 comprises 15 residues. Germline lookup yields CDR1 MNHNS and CDR2 SASEGT. As DNA, the CDR3 is TGTGCCAGCAGTGACGGGCAGTTGAGCTCCTACGAGCAGTACTTC. This codes for CASSDGQLSSYEQYF.

Comments on this clone: A read error may produce the germline difference seen at one junction end. V gene TRBV5-1 combines with J gene TRBJ2-7; maybe TRBD2 (6 bases). The CDR3 totals 11 residues. CDR1 is SGHRS, CDR2 YFSETQ, per germline. CDR3: CASGLESEQYF. CDR3 DNA: TGTGCCAGCGGGTTGGAGTCCGAGCAGTACTTC. Filled out from reference TRBV5-1 and TRBJ2-7, the complete variable domain reads KAGVTQTPRYLIKTRGQQVTLSCSPISGHRSVSWYQQTPGQGLQFLFEYFSETQRNKGNFPGRFSGRQFSNSRSEMNVSTLELGDSALYLCASGLESEQYFGPGTRLTVT.

The chain carries TRBV30 and TRBJ1-5, with D perhaps matching TRBD1 (5 bases). CDR3 length: 14 amino acids. CDR1 GTSNPN and CDR2 SVGIG come from the germline V gene (reference sequence). The V end lost 0 bases, the J end lost 3 bases, and 9 bases lay between the germline ends. The CDR3, as DNA: TGTGCCTGGAGTGTAGTGGGGGTCAATCAGCCCCAGCATTTT. This codes for CAWSVVGVNQPQHF.

This rearrangement joins TRBV10-2 to TRBJ2-3; D perhaps matches TRBD2 (7 bases). Germline V lookup: CDR1 WSHSY, CDR2 SAAADI. CDR3 size: 16 residues. V lost 2 bases and J 2 bases, leaving 14 bases between the germline ends. CDR3 in amino acids: CASSEVRGLNTDTQYF. For the CDR3, the DNA is TGCGCCAGCAGTGAGGTGCGGGGGCTTAACACAGATACGCAGTATTTT.

There are a few counts of this clone. The chain is built from TRBV27 and TRBJ2-3; weak D call: TRBD2 (5 bases). Germline CDR1 and CDR2: MNHEY and SMNVEV (reference sequence). This CDR3 has 14 amino acids. V lost 2 bases and J lost 1, with 7 bases in between. CDR3 in DNA: TGTGCCAGCAGTTTAGGAGGAGGCACAGATACGCAGTATTTT. Amino acids: CASSLGGGTDTQYF.

V is TRBV5-5 and J is TRBJ2-7; D gene uncertain. This CDR3 has 13 amino acids. The ends were cut back, 1 base at V and 0 bases at J, with 5 bases in the middle. Germline CDR1 is SGHKS and CDR2 is YYEKEE (reference sequence). The CDR3 sequence: CASSLSHSYEQYF. The CDR3 DNA follows: TGTGCCAGCAGCTTGAGCCACTCCTACGAGCAGTACTTC.

This clone was counted a few times. The chain uses TRBV7-9 and TRBJ1-1; no definite D call. CDR1 is SEHNR, CDR2 FQNEAQ, per germline (reference sequence). The CDR3 is 13 amino acids. The V and J ends lost 5 bases and 0 bases respectively, with 7 bases between them. The CDR3 DNA is TGTGCCAGCAGCCTCGAAGTGAACACTGAAGCTTTCTTT. The encoded protein is CASSLEVNTEAFF.

This clone was detected a few times. CDR3: CASAGIEDDGYTF. The CDR3 region has the DNA TGTGCCAGCGCAGGGATAGAGGACGATGGCTACACCTTC. The genes are TRBV18 and TRBJ1-2; a weak D match, TRBD1 (5 bases). Germline CDR1 reads KGHSH; CDR2 reads LQKENI. The length of the CDR3 is 13 residues. V lost 8 bases and J 6 bases, leaving 16 bases between the germline ends.

This chain joins TRBV6-5 and TRBJ2-5, with D hard to call. The CDR3 runs 15 residues. V was trimmed by 6 bases and J by 0 bases, leaving 14 bases between them. Per germline, CDR1 MNHEY and CDR2 SVGAGI. CDR3 protein: CASRPLRQDQETQYF. CDR3 DNA: TGTGCCAGCAGACCTCTGAGACAAGACCAAGAGACCCAGTACTTC.

This chain uses TRBV5-1 with TRBJ2-1; 12 nucleotides align to TRBD2. The CDR3 has 14 amino acids. Germline loops: CDR1 SGHRS, CDR2 YFSETQ. Unmatched junction bases numbered 2, after V lost 0 bases and J lost 10 bases. The CDR3 coding sequence is TGCGCCAGCAGCTTGGGACTAGCGGGAGTGGAGCAGTTCTTC. This sequence encodes CASSLGLAGVEQFF.

The chain uses TRBV6-5 and TRBJ2-1; D not resolved. Germline lookup yields CDR1 MNHEY and CDR2 SVGAGI. This CDR3 is built from 13 residues. The V gene lost 2 bases and the J gene lost 6 bases, with 8 bases spanning the gap. CDR3 amino acids: CASSYGPSNEQFF. DNA for the CDR3: TGTGCCAGCAGTTACGGGCCAAGCAATGAGCAGTTCTTC.

In this sample, this clone turned up once. V and J are TRBV11-3 and TRBJ2-2; TRBD1 is a possible D gene (6 bases). The CDR3 has 14 amino acids. Deletions cut 6 bases from V and 2 bases from J, with 10 bases between. CDR1 is SGHNT, CDR2 YENEEA, per germline. The chain's CDR3 is CASRGAPNTGELFF. The CDR3, as DNA: TGTGCCAGCAGGGGGGCCCCTAACACCGGGGAGCTGTTTTTT. The full variable domain, in which reference TRBV11-3 and TRBJ2-2 provide the parts outside the CDR3, is EAGVVQSPRYKIIEKKQPVAFWCNPISGHNTLYWYLQNLGQGPELLIRYENEEAVDDSQLPKDRFSAERLKGVDSTLKIQPAELGDSAVYLCASRGAPNTGELFFGEGSRLTVL.

The CDR3 DNA reads TGTGCCAGCAGCGGAATAGCGGGAGCGGACACCGGGGAGCTGTTTTTT. The encoded protein is CASSGIAGADTGELFF. The chain has TRBV9 and TRBJ2-2, with TRBD2 identical over 9 bases. V was clipped by 3 bases and J by 3 bases; unmatched bases: 6. The CDR3 covers 16 residues. CDR1 and CDR2 from the germline V gene are SGDLS and YYNGEE.

The gene calls are TRBV27 and TRBJ1-1; 8 bases align to TRBD1. The CDR3 extends over 14 amino acids. J was trimmed by 1 base and V by 5 bases; bases with no gene match: 3. Per germline, CDR1 MNHEY and CDR2 SMNVEV (reference sequence). CDR3 protein: CASSLGTGNTEAFF. CDR3 in DNA: TGTGCCAGCAGTCTAGGGACAGGGAACACTGAAGCTTTCTTT.

The rearrangement joins TRBV27 to TRBJ2-3; D gene uncertain. Per germline, CDR1 MNHEY and CDR2 SMNVEV (reference sequence). The CDR3 runs to 13 residues. Trimming took 2 bases from V and 4 from J, leaving 7 bases between them. The CDR3 DNA sequence: TGTGCCAGCAGTTTAAATATCGCAGATACGCAGTATTTT. Protein sequence: CASSLNIADTQYF.

The chain couples TRBV30 to TRBJ2-4, with unresolved D. This CDR3 comprises 13 residues. V gave up 3 bases and J gave up 0 bases, with 6 bases separating them. Germline V gene lookup returns CDR1 GTSNPN and CDR2 SVGIG (reference sequence). The CDR3 spells CAWRSLAKNIQYF. The CDR3 nucleotides are TGTGCCTGGAGATCCCTAGCCAAAAACATTCAGTACTTC.